This TCR beta chain was captured in a study of cytotoxic CD8 clonotypes in ibrutinib-treated CLL. Study-wide background: Overall, around 25 responses were partial and 2 complete; following median approximately 65 months, roughly 15 patients stayed remitted and roughly twelve progressed. With a range of 6 to 36, the median treatment time before response samples were taken was over 9 months. Study conclusions and caveats: Baseline clonality, above age-matched healthy donor levels, tracked circulating CD8+ T-cell counts. The clonality rise at ibrutinib response reflected private clonotype expansion.

Points on this clone: What it binds is not known.

The V gene's germline CDR1 is SGHVS and CDR2 FNYEAQ. CDR3 length equals 16 residues. Trimming shortened V by 1 base and J by 3 bases, and 16 bases separated the two germline ends. Here immunoSEQ multiplex PCR was the method, and the copy in TCRdb shows in-frame clones only, minus some. The sample lists approximately 170,000 clones, 88% seen once, with more than 2.5% in the top ten. The gene calls are TRBV7-6 and TRBJ2-7, with D possibly called TRBD1 or TRBD2 (5 bases each). Sequenced material: PBMCs, taken at disease progression, from a patient treated with ibrutinib. The TCR originated in a human donor with chronic lymphocytic leukemia. CDR3 DNA sequence: TGTGCCAGCAGCTTAGAGGGTGCAGGGACGGACTACGAGCAGTACTTC. Translation: CASSLEGAGTDYEQYF.